This is a list of T cell receptor beta chains from one sample in a study of PD-L1 blockade in urothelial cancer. TCRdb's table, derived via immunoSEQ multiplex PCR, lists solely in-frame clones and lacks some. The data show about 50,000 clones, around 89% seen once. The specimen comprised PBMCs, sampled around atezolizumab (anti-PD-L1) treatment. The source is a man in his sixties with urothelial cancer. CDR3s include the opening cysteine and the closing phenylalanine or tryptophan. Fields, in order: V gene, J gene, D gene, CDR3 protein, CDR3 DNA. A D gene is named only where the DNA matches it firmly.

v_call: TRBV7-6
j_call: TRBJ1-4
d_call: TRBD1
cdr3_aa: CASSQGTGREKLFF
cdr3_nt: TGTGCCAGCAGTCAGGGGACAGGGAGAGAAAAACTGTTTTTT

v_call: TRBV5-8
j_call: TRBJ2-2
d_call: TRBD1
cdr3_aa: CASSLNSGTENTGELFF
cdr3_nt: TGTGCCAGCAGCTTAAATTCCGGGACAGAGAACACCGGGGAGCTGTTTTTT

v_call: TRBV11-2
j_call: TRBJ2-5
d_call: TRBD2
cdr3_aa: CASSLDGTRGETQYF
cdr3_nt: TGTGCCAGCAGCTTAGACGGGACTAGGGGAGAGACCCAGTACTTC

v_call: TRBV29-1
j_call: TRBJ1-5
d_call: -
cdr3_aa: CSVAGAGANQPQHF
cdr3_nt: TGCAGCGTTGCAGGGGCAGGAGCCAATCAGCCCCAGCATTTT

v_call: TRBV27
j_call: TRBJ1-5
d_call: -
cdr3_aa: CASSQTALSNQPQHF
cdr3_nt: TGTGCCAGCAGTCAGACAGCACTAAGCAATCAGCCCCAGCATTTT

v_call: TRBV5-6
j_call: TRBJ2-7
d_call: TRBD2
cdr3_aa: CASSSSGGRGQYF
cdr3_nt: TGTGCCAGCAGCTCTAGCGGGGGGCGCGGGCAGTACTTC

v_call: TRBV7-3
j_call: TRBJ2-4
d_call: -
cdr3_aa: CASSLTVLADRWWVAIQYF
cdr3_nt: TGTGCCAGCAGCTTAACGGTACTAGCTGATAGATGGTGGGTAGCCATTCAGTACTTC

v_call: TRBV4-3
j_call: TRBJ1-2
d_call: TRBD1
cdr3_aa: CASSQVGTGWNYGYTF
cdr3_nt: TGCGCCAGCAGCCAAGTGGGGACAGGGTGGAACTATGGCTACACCTTC

v_call: TRBV5-1
j_call: TRBJ2-1
d_call: -
cdr3_aa: CASSASVGSYNEQFF
cdr3_nt: TGCGCCAGCAGCGCTAGCGTAGGGTCATACAATGAGCAGTTCTTC

v_call: TRBV29-1
j_call: TRBJ2-2
d_call: TRBD2
cdr3_aa: CSVGSTSGRASTGELFF
cdr3_nt: TGCAGCGTTGGATCGACTAGCGGGAGGGCCTCGACCGGGGAGCTGTTTTTT

v_call: TRBV29-1
j_call: TRBJ1-1
d_call: TRBD1
cdr3_aa: CSVGSGGYGRKTEAFF
cdr3_nt: TGCAGCGTTGGATCAGGGGGATATGGTCGAAAGACTGAAGCTTTCTTT

v_call: TRBV6-6
j_call: TRBJ1-5
d_call: TRBD1
cdr3_aa: CASKVGTASNQPQHF
cdr3_nt: TGTGCCAGCAAAGTCGGGACAGCTAGCAATCAGCCCCAGCATTTT

v_call: TRBV30
j_call: TRBJ1-2
d_call: TRBD1
cdr3_aa: CASNRGRNYGYTF
cdr3_nt: TGTGCCTCAAACAGGGGGCGTAACTATGGCTACACCTTC

v_call: TRBV5-1
j_call: TRBJ1-1
d_call: -
cdr3_aa: CASSFQGPGESTEAFF
cdr3_nt: TGCGCCAGCAGCTTCCAGGGACCGGGGGAGAGCACTGAAGCTTTCTTT

v_call: TRBV6-1
j_call: TRBJ1-1
d_call: -
cdr3_aa: CASTAGTSTEAFF
cdr3_nt: TGTGCCAGCACTGCCGGGACTAGCACTGAAGCTTTCTTT

v_call: TRBV14
j_call: TRBJ2-2
d_call: TRBD1
cdr3_aa: CASSRQGADTGELFF
cdr3_nt: TGTGCCAGCAGCCGACAGGGGGCAGACACCGGGGAGCTGTTTTTT

v_call: TRBV5-4
j_call: TRBJ2-1
d_call: -
cdr3_aa: CASSWGDRIIEQFF
cdr3_nt: TGTGCCAGCAGCTGGGGCGACCGTATTATTGAGCAGTTCTTC

v_call: TRBV5-1
j_call: TRBJ1-2
d_call: TRBD1
cdr3_aa: CASSLRQGDGYTF
cdr3_nt: TGCGCCAGCAGCTTAAGACAGGGCGATGGCTACACCTTC

v_call: TRBV6-6
j_call: TRBJ1-1
d_call: -
cdr3_aa: CASSLRDTPGTEAFF
cdr3_nt: TGTGCCAGCAGCCTCCGGGACACCCCCGGGACTGAAGCTTTCTTT

v_call: TRBV23-1
j_call: TRBJ1-5
d_call: -
cdr3_aa: CASSPSGYANQPQHF
cdr3_nt: TGCGCCAGCAGTCCCTCGGGTTACGCCAATCAGCCCCAGCATTTT

v_call: TRBV19
j_call: TRBJ2-3
d_call: TRBD2
cdr3_aa: CASSGRTSGRASTDTQYF
cdr3_nt: TGTGCCAGTAGTGGCCGGACTAGCGGGAGGGCCAGCACAGATACGCAGTATTTT

v_call: TRBV18
j_call: TRBJ1-6
d_call: -
cdr3_aa: CASSPQPLGQSNYNSPLHF
cdr3_nt: TGTGCCAGCTCACCACAACCACTCGGACAGTCTAACTATAATTCACCCCTCCACTTT

v_call: TRBV27
j_call: TRBJ2-7
d_call: TRBD1
cdr3_aa: CASSPGTGDEQYF
cdr3_nt: TGTGCCAGCAGTCCGGGGACAGGGGACGAGCAGTACTTC